The entry below describes one T cell receptor beta chain. Repertoires were generated with immunoSEQ multiplex PCR, while TCRdb's copy carries only in-frame clones and drops some. The sample holds roughly 100,000 clones, nearly 90% seen once. The data stem from a study of blood T cell repertoires in COVID-19. Whole-study context: COVID-19 samples collected from the United States, Italy and Spain covered acute and convalescent phases. PBMCs, B-cell-depleted T cells, or T cells provided the cDNA or gDNA that made up the material.

This clonotype was sampled from a man aged 45 to 65 in a cohort sampled during active COVID-19. The source material was peripheral blood.

Written as DNA, the CDR3 is TGTGCCAGCAGTTTAAAGGAGGGATGGGTCTCTGGGGCCAACGTCCTGACTTTC. This gives the protein CASSLKEGWVSGANVLTF. V usage is TRBV28 and J usage is TRBJ2-6, with D perhaps matching TRBD2 (6 bases). V was shortened by 2 bases and J by 0 bases, with 14 bases between the two germline ends. Germline V gene sequence: CDR1 MDHEN, CDR2 SYDVKM. The CDR3 loop spans 18 amino acids.